This TCR beta chain was recovered during a study of blood T cell repertoires in COVID-19. Whole-study context: COVID-19 samples, acute and convalescent, were from the United States, Italy and Spain. T cells, B-cell-depleted T cells, or PBMCs supplied cDNA or gDNA.

Per the authors' pipeline: Reference gene primer amplification gave estimated nucleated cell counts. Clones were read by immunoSEQ multiplex PCR, and TCRdb kept only the in-frame ones, dropping some. V, J and clone size are those of that table, while D and trimming were read from the DNA. The sample has a few hundred thousand clones, approximately 80% seen once. The germline V gene encodes CDR1 SGDLS and CDR2 YYNGEE. The CDR3 totals 14 residues. The V end lost 3 bases, the J end lost 6 bases, and 16 bases lay between the germline ends. This sequence was found in a man in his sixties with acute or convalescent COVID-19. The sequenced sample consisted of peripheral blood. V is TRBV9 and J is TRBJ2-7; a possible D gene is TRBD2 (5 bases). For the CDR3, the DNA is TGTGCCAGCAGCGCTGCCCCGGGAAAAGGCGAGCAGTACTTC. Its protein product is CASSAAPGKGEQYF.